This TCR beta chain is from a study of CD4+ T cells in melanoma. General study findings and limits: Diverse differentiation states were reported for melanoma neoantigen-specific CD4+ T cells. CD8+ T cell, macrophage and B cell function reportedly correlated with neoantigen-specific CD4+ T cells.

Comments on this clone: The antigen remains undetermined.

The V gene lost 5 bases and the J gene lost 6 bases, with 13 bases spanning the gap. CDR1 and CDR2 (germline): SEHNR, FQNEAQ (reference sequence). The CDR3 is 13 residues long. TCRdb's table, derived via immunoSEQ multiplex PCR, lists solely in-frame clones and lacks some. This sample yields over 10,000 clones, of which 60% to 85% are seen a single time; roughly 15% belongs to the top ten. The chain has TRBV7-9 and TRBJ1-2; no clear D gene. The sample consisted of cells from a culture (not recorded whether cultured in vitro). The sequence came from a human donor with melanoma. The CDR3 DNA reads TGTGCCAGCAGCGAAACGGAGAGAAATGGCTACACCTTC. This sequence encodes CASSETERNGYTF.